These 21 T cell receptor beta chains originate from one sample sequenced in a study of T cell repertoires in cytomegalovirus infection. TCRdb called the reads again in MiXCR, with one record for every CDR3 protein. The sample has under 300,000 distinct CDR3 sequences, more than 9% seen once; the top ten hold 1.5% to 2%. The material sequenced was PBMCs. The receptors come from a human donor in good health (CMV status not recorded). Some clones in this sample may be carry-over from other donors' samples.

V usage is TRBV20-1 and J usage is TRBJ1-1; D unclear. Germline-derived CDR1 and CDR2 are DFQATT and SNEGSKA (reference sequence). This CDR3 comprises 11 residues. The V and J ends lost 6 bases and 0 bases respectively, with 5 bases between them. CDR3 protein: CSALLNTEAFF. The CDR3 DNA reads TGCAGTGCCCTTCTGAACACTGAAGCTTTCTTT.

This clonotype turned up a few times. This chain connects TRBV20-1 to TRBJ1-5; D call uncertain. The CDR3 sequence is 12 residues long. CDR1 and CDR2 from the germline V gene are DFQATT and SNEGSKA (reference sequence). Trimming removed 5 bases at V and 3 bases at J, with 8 bases between. CDR3 loop: CSAQGLNQPQHF. In DNA, the CDR3 is TGCAGTGCTCAAGGACTCAATCAGCCCCAGCATTTT.

This clonotype was seen many times. The gene calls are TRBV27 and TRBJ1-1; possible D gene TRBD1, 5 bases. Trimming pared 3 bases from V and 6 bases from J, leaving 14 bases between. From germline, CDR1 is MNHEY and CDR2 SMNVEV (reference sequence). The CDR3 runs 14 residues. Written as DNA, the CDR3 is TGTGCCAGCAGTTTTCAGGGAAGGGTCGCTGAAGCTTTCTTT. As protein: CASSFQGRVAEAFF.

This clonotype was found a few times. The chain has TRBV25-1 and TRBJ2-3; D unresolved. V shed 1 base and J shed 0 bases, with 8 bases lying between them. CDR3 size: 15 residues. CDR1 and CDR2 from the germline V gene are MGHDK and SYGVNS. The CDR3 here is CASSESRESTDTQYF. The CDR3 coding sequence is TGTGCCAGCAGTGAATCAAGGGAAAGCACAGATACGCAGTATTTT.

This clonotype was counted ten times or more. J is TRBJ2-1 and V is TRBV6-4; 11 nucleotides align to TRBD2. Germline lookup yields CDR1 MRHNA and CDR2 SNTAGT. V shed 8 bases and J 6 bases; nucleotides not matched to a gene: 12. The CDR3 loop spans 16 amino acids. CDR3 DNA sequence: TGTGCCAGCCGGAAGGTAGCGGGAGGGCCCAGCAATGAGCAGTTCTTC. It yields the protein CASRKVAGGPSNEQFF.

This clonotype appeared a few times. CDR3 coding DNA: TGCGCCAGCAGCTTGAAGGAGACCGGGGAGCTGTTTTTT. This codes for CASSLKETGELFF. This sequence joins TRBV5-1 and TRBJ2-2; D is undetermined. Germline V gene lookup returns CDR1 SGHRS and CDR2 YFSETQ. The CDR3 runs to 13 residues. Trimming took off 1 base at V and 5 bases at J, with 6 bases between the two ends.

The table lists this clonotype with a few counts. The rearrangement links TRBV29-1 to TRBJ2-7; possible D gene TRBD2, 7 bases. This CDR3 region has 13 residues. Germline V gene sequence: CDR1 SQVTM, CDR2 ANQGSEA. Deletions cut 6 bases from V and 4 bases from J, with 16 bases between. The CDR3 region is CSVGGGQGYEQYF. DNA of the CDR3: TGCAGCGTGGGGGGGGGGCAGGGGTACGAGCAGTACTTC.

This clonotype was counted between two and nine times. The rearrangement joins TRBV20-1 to TRBJ2-7, with 8 bases aligning to TRBD1. V lost 6 bases to trimming and J lost 7 bases; unmatched junction nucleotides: 23. Germline V CDR1 and CDR2: DFQATT, SNEGSKA (reference sequence). CDR3 size: 17 residues. The CDR3 sequence is CSATGGPGGSSRGEQYF. For the CDR3, the DNA is TGCAGTGCAACTGGGGGACCAGGGGGCTCTTCTAGGGGGGAGCAGTACTTC.

This clonotype was counted at least ten times. V usage is TRBV10-3 and J usage is TRBJ1-1, with TRBD1 as a possible D gene (5 bases). Per germline, CDR1 ENHRY and CDR2 SYGVKD. V was cut by 3 bases and J by 10 bases, with 12 bases left in between. The CDR3 covers 12 residues. The CDR3 reads CAISDQGYGAFF. For the CDR3, the DNA is TGTGCCATCAGTGACCAGGGATATGGAGCTTTCTTT.

This clonotype was counted ten times or more. The V call is TRBV7-2, the J call TRBJ2-3; D might be TRBD2 (6 bases). V was clipped by 4 bases and J by 0 bases, with 11 bases between them. In germline, CDR1 is SGHTA, CDR2 FQGNSA. This CDR3 has 15 residues. The CDR3 DNA reads TGTGCCAGCAGCTCTGGACTACCTAGCACAGATACGCAGTATTTT. Amino acids: CASSSGLPSTDTQYF.

This clonotype appeared a few times. CDR3 sequence (DNA): TGTGCCAGCATCAAAGAGGGGACTAACACTGAAGCTTTCTTT. Its translation: CASIKEGTNTEAFF. The chain is built from TRBV12-3 or TRBV12-4 and TRBJ1-1; the D gene is possibly TRBD1 (5 bases). Trimming cost V 7 bases and J 2 bases, with 14 bases left between them. This CDR3 spans 14 amino acids.

This clonotype came up many times. The gene calls are TRBV12-3 or TRBV12-4 and TRBJ1-1; D not resolved. V lost 6 bases, J lost 1 base, and 9 bases lay in between. CDR3 length: 13 amino acids. CDR3 nucleotides: TGTGCCAGCAGCCGGACGGGGAACACTGAAGCTTTCTTT. Encoded protein: CASSRTGNTEAFF.

The chain's CDR3 is CSVEGQNTEAFF. Here the CDR3 DNA reads TGCAGCGTTGAGGGACAGAACACTGAAGCTTTCTTT. J is TRBJ1-1 and V is TRBV29-1; D is perhaps TRBD1 (6 bases). This CDR3 region has 12 residues. Germline V lookup: CDR1 SQVTM, CDR2 ANQGSEA. The germline V and J ends were trimmed by 3 bases and 1 base, with 6 bases remaining between them.

In this sample, this clonotype turned up a few times. The chain uses TRBV20-1 and TRBJ1-5, with 10 bases lining up with TRBD1. The germline V gene encodes CDR1 DFQATT and CDR2 SNEGSKA (reference sequence). V lost 5 bases, J lost 4 bases, and 8 bases stayed unmatched. The CDR3 has 15 amino acids. CDR3 DNA sequence: TGCAGTGCTTCACAGGGACAGGGGAGGAATCAGCCCCAGCATTTT. Amino acids: CSASQGQGRNQPQHF.

This clonotype was detected many times. The genes are TRBV7-2 and TRBJ2-5, with unresolved D. This CDR3 has 16 residues. Germline CDR1 SGHTA, CDR2 FQGNSA. The ends were cut back, 6 bases at V and 2 bases at J, with 19 bases in the middle. Here the CDR3 DNA reads TGTGCCAGCAGACCCCTACTTATCTCGGTACAAGAGACCCAGTACTTC. Amino acids: CASRPLLISVQETQYF.

This clonotype was counted ten times or more. V usage is TRBV28 and J usage is TRBJ2-5, with TRBD1 matching over 7 bases. Germline CDR1 MDHEN, CDR2 SYDVKM. V lost 5 bases, J lost 0 bases, and 9 bases stayed unmatched. The CDR3 loop spans 16 amino acids. In nucleotides, the CDR3 is TGTGCCAGCAGTACCAAGGGGGCGCGGTACCAAGAGACCCAGTACTTC. This sequence encodes CASSTKGARYQETQYF.

Many counts were recorded for this clonotype. This sequence joins TRBV7-2 and TRBJ1-6; D possibly corresponds to TRBD1 (6 bases). Germline V gene lookup returns CDR1 SGHTA and CDR2 FQGNSA. CDR3 length: 15 residues. V lost 0 bases, J lost 10 bases, and 13 bases lay in between. CDR3 nucleotides: TGTGCCAGCAGCTTAGCAGCAGGGGAACACTCACCCCTCCACTTT. It specifies CASSLAAGEHSPLHF.

There are many counts of this clonotype. This chain joins TRBV28 and TRBJ2-7; D gene ambiguous. This CDR3 has 14 amino acids. Germline CDR1 MDHEN, CDR2 SYDVKM. Deletions cut 5 bases from V and 2 bases from J, with 13 bases between. The CDR3 loop is CASSSPGHPYEQYF. CDR3 bases: TGTGCCAGCAGTAGCCCGGGTCATCCCTACGAGCAGTACTTC.

This clonotype was found many times. V gene TRBV28 combines with J gene TRBJ2-3, with 7 positions matching TRBD1. There are 15 residues in the CDR3. The V gene end was trimmed by 7 bases and the J gene end by 2 bases; junction bases not matched to a gene: 9. Germline V gives CDR1 MDHEN, CDR2 SYDVKM. CDR3: CASTPTGLVTDTQYF. The CDR3 DNA sequence: TGTGCCAGCACTCCGACAGGGTTGGTCACAGATACGCAGTATTTT.

This clonotype was seen many times. The rearrangement joins TRBV19 to TRBJ2-5; the D is unclear. The V gene's germline CDR1 is LNHDA and CDR2 SQIVND (reference sequence). V shed 3 bases and J shed 1 base, with 6 bases lying between them. The CDR3 is 13 residues long. CDR3 DNA: TGTGCCAGTAGTATCACAGCCCAAGAGACCCAGTACTTC. It yields the protein CASSITAQETQYF.

The chain couples TRBV6-2 or TRBV6-3 to TRBJ2-2; maybe TRBD2 (6 bases). The germline V and J ends were trimmed by 5 bases and 5 bases, with 12 bases remaining between them. The CDR3 has 14 amino acids. Germline assignment: CDR1 MNHEY and CDR2 SVGEGT. For the CDR3, the DNA is TGTGCCAGCAGTCGACTAGAGGGTACCGGGGAGCTGTTTTTT. Protein sequence: CASSRLEGTGELFF.